These T cell receptor beta chains were read from a single sample in a study of graft-versus-host responses after intestinal transplantation. Measured with immunoSEQ multiplex PCR; TCRdb has only the in-frame clones, and not every one. The table includes around 120,000 clones, less than 95% detected once. These receptors' targets are unknown. The sample was unstimulated CD4+ T cells sorted from spleen or lymph node cells, taken before intestinal transplant. The receptors were sampled from a human donor who received an intestinal transplant. The CDR3 runs from the conserved cysteine through the conserved F or W. The order of the fields is V gene, clone size, J gene, D gene, CDR3 DNA, CDR3 protein. A D gene is named only where the DNA matches it firmly. For some rows the clone size is stated as once, few or many, or as a class when expanded; others skip it.

v_gene: TRBV4-1
abundance: few
j_gene: TRBJ1-1
d_gene: -
CDR3nt: TGCGCCAGCAGCCAAGCCAGGGGGAACACTGAAGCTTTCTTT
CDR3aa: CASSQARGNTEAFF

v_gene: TRBV9
abundance: -
j_gene: TRBJ1-1
d_gene: -
CDR3nt: TGTGCCAGCAGCCCCTTAACTGGCACTGAAGCTTTCTTT
CDR3aa: CASSPLTGTEAFF

v_gene: TRBV28
abundance: -
j_gene: TRBJ2-7
d_gene: TRBD1
CDR3nt: TGTGCCTCGCGGACAGGGGCCCCTGAGCAGTACTTC
CDR3aa: CASRTGAPEQYF

v_gene: TRBV11-2
abundance: -
j_gene: TRBJ2-7
d_gene: -
CDR3nt: TGTGCCAGCAGCCAGGTGGGCGGGATGGAGTACTTC
CDR3aa: CASSQVGGMEYF

v_gene: TRBV11-2
abundance: -
j_gene: TRBJ2-7
d_gene: TRBD1
CDR3nt: TGTGCCAGCAGCTTGGGGACAGGGATCTCCTACGAGCAGTACTTC
CDR3aa: CASSLGTGISYEQYF

v_gene: TRBV5-1
abundance: -
j_gene: TRBJ2-1
d_gene: -
CDR3nt: TGCGCCAGCAGCTTGTTGCCAGTCTACAATGAGCAGTTCTTC
CDR3aa: CASSLLPVYNEQFF

v_gene: TRBV25-1
abundance: few
j_gene: TRBJ1-2
d_gene: -
CDR3nt: TGTGCCAGCAGTGAATACTCCCCGGACTATGGCTACACCTTC
CDR3aa: CASSEYSPDYGYTF

v_gene: TRBV27
abundance: -
j_gene: TRBJ2-7
d_gene: TRBD1
CDR3nt: TGTGCCAGCAGCCAAGACGGACAGGGCGTCTACGAGCAGTACTTC
CDR3aa: CASSQDGQGVYEQYF

v_gene: TRBV14
abundance: -
j_gene: TRBJ2-7
d_gene: -
CDR3nt: TGTGCCAGCAGTCACTACGAGCAGTACTTC
CDR3aa: CASSHYEQYF

v_gene: TRBV5-1
abundance: few
j_gene: TRBJ1-5
d_gene: TRBD1
CDR3nt: TGCGCCAGCAGCCTCGGGACAGGGAATCAGCCCCAGCATTTT
CDR3aa: CASSLGTGNQPQHF

v_gene: TRBV6-1
abundance: -
j_gene: TRBJ2-1
d_gene: -
CDR3nt: TGTGCCAGCAGGCCTGGGGCGGGGACTTACAATGAGCAGTTCTTC
CDR3aa: CASRPGAGTYNEQFF

v_gene: TRBV9
abundance: -
j_gene: TRBJ2-4
d_gene: -
CDR3nt: TGTGCCAGCAGCGCGCCGGACCGTGGACAGAAGGCCCAGTACTTC
CDR3aa: CASSAPDRGQKAQYF

v_gene: TRBV10-3
abundance: -
j_gene: TRBJ1-5
d_gene: -
CDR3nt: TGTGCCATCAGTGAGACCCGGACGGACTATAGCAATCAGCCCCAGCATTTT
CDR3aa: CAISETRTDYSNQPQHF

v_gene: TRBV15
abundance: -
j_gene: TRBJ2-2
d_gene: -
CDR3nt: TGTGCCACCAGCAGAGATCGGGCCGGGGAGCTGTTTTTT
CDR3aa: CATSRDRAGELFF

v_gene: TRBV5-1
abundance: -
j_gene: TRBJ1-1
d_gene: TRBD1
CDR3nt: TGCGCCAGCAGCCACGACAGGGGAAAGAGGAACACTGAAGCTTTCTTT
CDR3aa: CASSHDRGKRNTEAFF

v_gene: TRBV30
abundance: -
j_gene: TRBJ2-3
d_gene: -
CDR3nt: TGTGCCTGGAGTTGGGCCAGGGGAACCGATACGCAGTATTTT
CDR3aa: CAWSWARGTDTQYF

v_gene: TRBV5-4
abundance: -
j_gene: TRBJ2-1
d_gene: TRBD2
CDR3nt: TGTGCCAGCAGCCAAACTAGCGGGAGACCCGCCGATGAGCAGTTCTTC
CDR3aa: CASSQTSGRPADEQFF

v_gene: TRBV28
abundance: -
j_gene: TRBJ2-7
d_gene: TRBD1
CDR3nt: TGTGCCAGCAGCACCCCGGGACAGGGGCAATACGAGCAGTACTTC
CDR3aa: CASSTPGQGQYEQYF

v_gene: TRBV7-3
abundance: -
j_gene: TRBJ2-1
d_gene: -
CDR3nt: TGTGCCAGCAGCCCCCGCCGCAGCGCATCCTACAATGAGCAGTTCTTC
CDR3aa: CASSPRRSASYNEQFF

v_gene: TRBV6-5
abundance: once
j_gene: TRBJ1-2
d_gene: -
CDR3nt: TGTGCCAGCAGACGGAAGGGAGGGGACTATGGCTACACCTTC
CDR3aa: CASRRKGGDYGYTF

v_gene: TRBV2
abundance: -
j_gene: TRBJ1-6
d_gene: TRBD1
CDR3nt: TGTGCCAGCACGGACAGGGGGCTTCCACCCCTCCACTTT
CDR3aa: CASTDRGLPPLHF

v_gene: TRBV19
abundance: -
j_gene: TRBJ2-7
d_gene: -
CDR3nt: TGTGCCAGTACAATTTCAGGGGTAGTGCACGAGCAGTACTTC
CDR3aa: CASTISGVVHEQYF